This T cell receptor beta chain was recorded in a study of T cells in Graves' hyperthyroidism and ophthalmopathy. The study's findings and limits: Blood samples included most of the expanded thyroid clonotypes exceeding 0.001.

TCR beta CDR3 sequences were amplified from RNA transcripts. The TCR CDR3 was amplified in a first-round RT-PCR using the HTBI primer set. Each CDR3 protein gets one entry after TCRdb re-called the multiplex PCR reads with MiXCR. The data show 310,000 or so distinct CDR3 sequences, about 18% seen once. CDR3 length equals 17 residues. V shed 7 bases and J 16 bases; nucleotides not matched to a gene: 28. The sample holds a few counts of this clonotype. Its antigen is undetermined. The sequence was obtained from a woman aged 60-75 years with Graves' ophthalmopathy. The sample was blood. The chain carries TRBV12-3 or TRBV12-4 and TRBJ2-1; 7 bases agree with TRBD1. CDR3 coding DNA: TGTGCCAGCACCGTCCCGGACCACAGGGGATCCTACAATGAGCGTTTCTTC. Its translation is CASTVPDHRGSYNERFF.